These 29 T cell receptor beta chains came from one sample sequenced in a study of radiotherapy plus CTLA-4 blockade in lung cancer. Clones were sequenced by immunoSEQ multiplex PCR, and TCRdb holds only the in-frame ones, with some missing. The table includes roughly 32,000 clones, approximately 70% detected once. The sequences come from peripheral blood, collected from a patient treated with radiotherapy plus ipilimumab. These TCRs come from a human donor with non-small cell lung cancer who had stable disease on radiotherapy plus ipilimumab.

The CDR3 loop reads CASSIAGDEQYF. CDR3 nucleotides: TGTGCCAGTAGTATCGCGGGGGACGAGCAGTACTTC. The V call is TRBV19, the J call TRBJ2-7; 7 bases match TRBD2. Germline values: CDR1 LNHDA, CDR2 SQIVND (reference sequence). J was trimmed by 5 bases and V by 3 bases; bases with no gene match: 1. This CDR3 contains 12 residues.

The chain is built from TRBV28 and TRBJ1-3; D is ambiguous. This CDR3 has 15 residues. CDR1 is MDHEN, CDR2 SYDVKM, per germline. V lost 2 bases and J 1 base, leaving 9 bases between the germline ends. The CDR3 reads CASSLDHGSGNTIYF. The CDR3 DNA is TGTGCCAGCAGTTTAGATCACGGTTCTGGAAACACCATATATTTT.

The chain recombines TRBV6-5 with TRBJ2-2; 8 bases match TRBD1. The junction had 3 bases not matched to a gene; V was cut back by 5 bases and J by 1 base. The CDR3 runs 15 residues. CDR1 MNHEY and CDR2 SVGAGI come from the germline V gene. CDR3 sequence reads: CASSPGGLNTGELFF. As DNA, the CDR3 is TGTGCCAGCAGTCCAGGGGGCCTGAACACCGGGGAGCTGTTTTTT.

This clone was detected only a few times. The rearrangement uses TRBV5-5 and TRBJ1-2; D perhaps matches TRBD1 (6 bases). Trimming removed 4 bases at V and 4 bases at J, with 17 bases between. Germline CDR1 reads SGHKS; CDR2 reads YYEKEE (reference sequence). The CDR3 is 15 amino acids. CDR3 coding DNA: TGTGCCAGCAGCCCAAGCGGGGGGGGCTTCTATGGCTACACCTTC. As protein: CASSPSGGGFYGYTF.

The chain carries TRBV6-1 and TRBJ2-7; unclear D gene. The CDR3 covers 12 residues. CDR1 is MNHNS, CDR2 SASEGT, per germline. Trimming left V 5 bases short and J 5 bases short, with 10 bases between. CDR3 nucleotide sequence: TGTGCCAGCAGTCGGAACAGAAACGAGCAGTACTTC. The encoded protein is CASSRNRNEQYF.

The V and J genes are TRBV7-2 and TRBJ1-2; maybe TRBD1 (5 bases). CDR3 length equals 15 residues. Germline-derived CDR1 and CDR2 are SGHTA and FQGNSA. V was cut by 5 bases and J by 4 bases, with 17 bases left in between. The CDR3 region is CASSQGQTLPYGYTF. In DNA, the CDR3 is TGTGCCAGCAGCCAGGGCCAGACTCTCCCCTATGGCTACACCTTC.

The chain has TRBV27 and TRBJ2-3; D remains unclear. Germline CDR1 MNHEY, CDR2 SMNVEV (reference sequence). Trimming left V 3 bases short and J 1 base short, with 5 bases between. This CDR3 region has 13 residues. CDR3 coding DNA: TGTGCCAGCAGTTTCCGTGGCACAGATACGCAGTATTTT. This gives the protein CASSFRGTDTQYF.

The gene calls are TRBV6-6 and TRBJ2-3; unclear D gene. The CDR3 runs 11 residues. V was trimmed by 7 bases and J by 6 bases, leaving 8 bases between them. Germline V CDR1 and CDR2: MNHNY, SVGAGI (reference sequence). CDR3 sequence reads: CASTGLDTQYF. For the CDR3, the DNA is TGTGCCAGCACCGGTCTGGATACGCAGTATTTT.

This sequence joins TRBV5-5 and TRBJ2-1, with 9 bases that match TRBD1. Germline values: CDR1 SGHKS, CDR2 YYEKEE (reference sequence). The CDR3 has 14 amino acids. Losses at the gene ends were 4 bases for V and 8 bases for J; bases not matched to a gene: 7. The CDR3 here is CASSGDRVPDEQFF. In DNA form, the CDR3 reads TGTGCCAGCAGCGGGGACAGGGTCCCCGATGAGCAGTTCTTC.

This sequence joins TRBV2 and TRBJ1-4; TRBD1 agrees at 7 bases. The CDR3 contains 14 residues. In germline, CDR1 is SNHLY, CDR2 FYNNEI. The J segment lost 8 bases and the V segment lost 4 bases, leaving 7 bases of the junction unmatched. The CDR3 DNA follows: TGTGCCAGCAGTGTAGGGACAGTGACAGAAAAACTGTTTTTT. This codes for CASSVGTVTEKLFF. The complete variable domain, with remaining parts taken from reference TRBV2 and TRBJ1-4, reads EPEVTQTPSHQVTQMGQEVILRCVPISNHLYFYWYRQILGQKVEFLVSFYNNEISEKSEIFDDQFSVERPDGSNFTLKIRSTKLEDSAMYFCASSVGTVTEKLFFGSGTQLSVL.

A few counts support this clone. The chain carries TRBV4-1 and TRBJ2-3, with D maybe TRBD1 (6 bases). The CDR3 runs to 15 residues. Germline V CDR1 and CDR2: MGHRA, YSYEKL. The germline V and J ends were trimmed by 0 bases and 4 bases, with 11 bases remaining between them. Written as DNA, the CDR3 is TGCGCCAGCAGCCAAGACAGGGGAATCCCAGATACGCAGTATTTT. Protein sequence: CASSQDRGIPDTQYF.

The chain has TRBV11-3 and TRBJ2-7, with a weak D call TRBD2 (6 bases). The CDR3 is 14 amino acids. The germline V gene has CDR1 SGHNT and CDR2 YENEEA. Deletions cut 3 bases from V and 4 bases from J, with 13 bases between. The CDR3 DNA is TGTGCCAGCAGCTTTGGGGGGAACAAGTACGAGCAGTACTTC. It yields the protein CASSFGGNKYEQYF. Drawing the rest from reference TRBV11-3 and TRBJ2-7, the complete variable domain is EAGVVQSPRYKIIEKKQPVAFWCNPISGHNTLYWYLQNLGQGPELLIRYENEEAVDDSQLPKDRFSAERLKGVDSTLKIQPAELGDSAVYLCASSFGGNKYEQYFGPGTRLTVT.

The sample holds a few counts of this clone. The chain carries TRBV28 and TRBJ1-1; TRBD1 matches 10 bases. This CDR3 comprises 17 residues. Germline loops: CDR1 MDHEN, CDR2 SYDVKM. V trimming: 6 bases; J trimming: 3 bases; junction bases outside the gene matches: 13. CDR3 sequence (DNA): TGTGCCAGCAGCGCAACTTGGGGACAGGGGTGGGACACTGAAGCTTTCTTT. Protein product: CASSATWGQGWDTEAFF.

Only a few counts were recorded for this clone. The rearrangement joins TRBV7-9 to TRBJ2-5; 8 nucleotides agree with TRBD2. Germline trimming cut 5 bases from V and 2 bases from J; bases unmatched to any gene: 7. The germline V gene encodes CDR1 SEHNR and CDR2 FQNEAQ (reference sequence). This CDR3 has 15 residues. CDR3 DNA: TGTGCCAGCAGCCCGTTTAGCGGGGCTCAAGAGACCCAGTACTTC. Translation: CASSPFSGAQETQYF.

The CDR3 sequence is CASSRRQGEATEAFF. CDR3 in DNA: TGTGCCAGCAGCCGACGACAGGGGGAGGCTACTGAAGCTTTCTTT. The V call is TRBV7-2, the J call TRBJ1-1, with TRBD1 matching over 9 bases. CDR3 size: 15 residues. The V gene's germline CDR1 is SGHTA and CDR2 FQGNSA. With 5 bases clipped from V and 5 bases from J, the junction kept 9 bases outside the gene matches.

This clone has a handful of counts. J is TRBJ2-1 and V is TRBV2; 8 bases line up with TRBD2. CDR3 size: 15 residues. Germline lookup yields CDR1 SNHLY and CDR2 FYNNEI. After removal of 4 bases from V and 6 bases from J, the junction contained 8 bases not matched to a gene. The CDR3 DNA is TGTGCCAGCAGTGTTAGGAGCGGGAGCACCAATGAGCAGTTCTTC. The encoded protein is CASSVRSGSTNEQFF.

This clone was picked up one time. The chain joins TRBV5-1 to TRBJ1-4; D possibly corresponds to TRBD1 (5 bases). Germline-derived CDR1 and CDR2 are SGHRS and YFSETQ. The CDR3 runs to 16 residues. V lost 0 bases, J lost 4 bases, and 13 bases lay in between. The CDR3 DNA sequence: TGCGCCAGCAGCTTGGCTTCCGACAGTGGTAATGAAAAACTGTTTTTT. This translates into CASSLASDSGNEKLFF.

This clone was counted only a few times. V gene TRBV28 combines with J gene TRBJ1-4, with 10 nucleotides matching TRBD1. Germline values: CDR1 MDHEN, CDR2 SYDVKM. J gave up 8 bases and V 2 bases, and 5 bases lay outside the gene matches. The CDR3 is 15 amino acids. The CDR3 coding sequence is TGTGCCAGCAGTTTACACGGGACAGGGGTAGAAAAACTGTTTTTT. Its translation: CASSLHGTGVEKLFF.

The genes are TRBV2 and TRBJ1-5, with D perhaps TRBD1 (5 bases). Germline V gives CDR1 SNHLY, CDR2 FYNNEI. The V end was cut by 4 bases, the J end by 4 bases, with 11 bases between. The CDR3 extends over 14 amino acids. The CDR3 DNA follows: TGTGCCAGCAGTGGGGGGACCCTGAATCAGCCCCAGCATTTT. This encodes CASSGGTLNQPQHF.

The rearrangement links TRBV28 to TRBJ2-1; 10 nucleotides line up with TRBD2. This CDR3 comprises 15 residues. The germline V gene has CDR1 MDHEN and CDR2 SYDVKM. Trimming took 5 bases from V and 3 from J; bases not matched to a gene: 4. CDR3 sequence reads: CASSHGLAVYNEQFF. The CDR3, as DNA: TGTGCCAGCAGTCACGGACTAGCGGTCTACAATGAGCAGTTCTTC.

The chain links TRBV7-8 to TRBJ2-3, with 7 positions matching TRBD2. J was trimmed by 6 bases and V by 5 bases; bases with no gene match: 11. Germline CDR1 SGHVS, CDR2 FQNEAQ. This CDR3 region has 15 residues. The CDR3 sequence is CASSPSAAGVDTQYF. CDR3 DNA sequence: TGTGCCAGCAGCCCCAGCGCGGCGGGAGTGGATACGCAGTATTTT. Full variable domain (missing parts from reference TRBV7-8 and TRBJ2-3): GAGVSQSPRYKVAKRGQDVALRCDPISGHVSLFWYQQALGQGPEFLTYFQNEAQLDKSGLPSDRFFAERPEGSVSTLKIQRTQQEDSAVYLCASSPSAAGVDTQYFGPGTRLTVL.

Regarding this clone: A much larger clone differs by one base, so this may be a read error. The chain is built from TRBV5-6 and TRBJ2-7; 7 nucleotides agree with TRBD1. The CDR3 consists of 13 residues. From germline, CDR1 is SGHDT and CDR2 YYEEEE. CDR3 residues: CTSSVGQTYEQYF. The CDR3 DNA reads as TGTACCAGCAGCGTGGGACAGACCTACGAGCAGTACTTC.

J is TRBJ1-2 and V is TRBV15; no clear D. V was shortened by 4 bases and J by 4 bases, with 7 bases between the two germline ends. Germline CDR1 is LNHNV and CDR2 is YYDKDF (reference sequence). This CDR3 spans 12 amino acids. CDR3 region: CATSIQSYGYTF. The CDR3 DNA reads as TGTGCCACCAGCATCCAGAGCTATGGCTACACCTTC.

This chain uses TRBV13 with TRBJ2-2, with TRBD2 matching over 7 bases. Trimming took 1 base from V and 2 from J; bases not matched to a gene: 1. The CDR3 is 15 amino acids. Germline assignment: CDR1 PRHDT and CDR2 FYEKMQ (reference sequence). CDR3 sequence: CASSLERGNTGELFF. For the CDR3, the DNA is TGTGCCAGCAGCTTAGAGCGGGGAAACACCGGGGAGCTGTTTTTT.

The V and J genes are TRBV28 and TRBJ2-2; D gene ambiguous. The CDR3 consists of 12 residues. Trimming removed 5 bases from V and 5 bases from J, with 6 bases in between. Germline CDR1 and CDR2: MDHEN and SYDVKM. The CDR3 DNA follows: TGTGCCAGCAGTGCTACGACCGGGGAGCTGTTTTTT. Translation gives CASSATTGELFF.

This clone has only a few counts. The V call is TRBV7-9, the J call TRBJ1-3; D gene unclear. CDR3 length: 13 residues. Trimming shortened V by 5 bases and J by 0 bases, and 5 bases separated the two germline ends. In germline, CDR1 is SEHNR, CDR2 FQNEAQ (reference sequence). CDR3 DNA sequence: TGTGCCAGCAGCCTCAGCTCTGGAAACACCATATATTTT. This sequence encodes CASSLSSGNTIYF.

The rearrangement uses TRBV19 and TRBJ1-3; TRBD1 is a possible D gene (5 bases). The V gene's germline CDR1 is LNHDA and CDR2 SQIVND (reference sequence). The CDR3 covers 15 residues. With 6 bases removed from V and 1 base from J, the gap between germline ends came to 13 bases. CDR3 coding DNA: TGTGCCAGTAGGGACACGGATTCATCTGGAAACACCATATATTTT. Translated: CASRDTDSSGNTIYF.

The V gene is TRBV2, the J gene TRBJ1-1; possibly TRBD1 for D (5 bases). This CDR3 is 13 amino acids long. With 6 bases removed from V and 4 bases from J, the gap between germline ends came to 12 bases. The germline V gene encodes CDR1 SNHLY and CDR2 FYNNEI. Here the CDR3 DNA reads TGTGCCAGCAGGCCGGGCAGGGCCACTGAAGCTTTCTTT. Protein product: CASRPGRATEAFF.

The chain links TRBV5-6 to TRBJ1-1; D might be TRBD1 (6 bases). CDR3 length equals 13 residues. Germline assignment: CDR1 SGHDT and CDR2 YYEEEE. V was trimmed by 4 bases and J by 7 bases, leaving 14 bases between them. In DNA, the CDR3 is TGTGCCAGCAGCCCCACCGGACAGCATGAAGCTTTCTTT. Its protein is CASSPTGQHEAFF.